A selection of T cell receptor beta chains follows, all from one sample in a study of cytomegalovirus exposure and HLA in healthy donors. Produced via immunoSEQ multiplex PCR; TCRdb's table is partial and in-frame only. The sample has roughly 130,000 clones, 80% seen once. The source material was PBMCs. The receptors originated from a man aged 25-45 years in good health and CMV-seronegative. Each CDR3 is given with its conserved first and last residue. Fields, in order: clone size, V gene, J gene, CDR3 length, D gene, CDR3 protein, CDR3 DNA. A D gene is named only where the DNA matches it firmly. Only some rows state a clone size, as once, few, many or a class for expanded clones.

>-|TRBV29-1|TRBJ2-3|14|-
CSVEDYGNPDTQYF
TGCAGCGTTGAAGACTACGGGAACCCAGATACGCAGTATTTT
>once|TRBV27|TRBJ2-7|14|-
CASSWTAVPHEQYF
TGTGCCAGCAGTTGGACAGCCGTCCCCCACGAGCAGTACTTC
>-|TRBV27|TRBJ2-7|17|TRBD1
CASSLSDPGQGSYEQYF
TGTGCCAGCAGTTTATCGGACCCGGGACAGGGCTCCTACGAGCAGTACTTC
>-|TRBV5-6|TRBJ1-1|15|TRBD1
CASSGGQGRGTEAFF
TGTGCCAGCAGCGGGGGACAGGGCCGGGGCACTGAAGCTTTCTTT
>-|TRBV11-2|TRBJ1-4|14|TRBD1
CASSSGTGDEKLFF
TGTGCCAGCAGCTCCGGGACAGGGGACGAAAAACTGTTTTTT
>-|TRBV5-4|TRBJ1-1|14|TRBD1
CASSRTGGVAEAFF
TGTGCCAGCAGCCGAACAGGGGGCGTCGCTGAAGCTTTCTTT
>-|TRBV28|TRBJ2-2|15|TRBD2
CASSLILAGTGELFF
TGTGCCAGCAGCTTAATACTAGCGGGCACCGGGGAGCTGTTTTTT
>-|TRBV2|TRBJ2-7|16|TRBD2
CASSALLAGEFYEQYF
TGTGCCAGCAGTGCCCTACTAGCGGGAGAATTCTACGAGCAGTACTTC
>-|TRBV11-3|TRBJ2-1|14|TRBD2
CASSLGLTSYEQFF
TGTGCCAGCAGCTTAGGATTGACTAGCTATGAGCAGTTCTTC
>-|TRBV4-3|TRBJ2-7|15|-
CASSQDRQASYEQYF
TGCGCCAGCAGCCAAGATCGACAGGCCTCCTACGAGCAGTACTTC
>few|TRBV19|TRBJ1-1|13|-
CASSTLGQTEAFF
TGTGCCAGTAGTACTCTCGGACAGACTGAAGCTTTCTTT
>-|TRBV7-9|TRBJ2-2|17|TRBD1
CASSPGTGFLRTGELFF
TGTGCCAGCAGCCCCGGGACAGGGTTCTTAAGGACCGGGGAGCTGTTTTTT
>-|TRBV19|TRBJ2-1|15|TRBD2
CASSIGLAGHNEQFF
TGTGCCAGTAGTATAGGACTAGCGGGACACAATGAGCAGTTCTTC
>-|TRBV7-9|TRBJ2-3|19|-
CASSLGIGGRTGSTDTQYF
TGTGCCAGCAGCTTAGGTATTGGCGGGAGGACAGGTAGCACAGATACGCAGTATTTT
>-|TRBV19|TRBJ2-3|15|TRBD1
CASTGGQGRADTQYF
TGTGCCAGTACCGGGGGACAGGGGAGAGCAGATACGCAGTATTTT
>-|TRBV18|TRBJ2-7|15|-
CASSPYLTVSYEQYF
TGTGCCAGCTCACCTTATTTAACAGTCTCCTACGAGCAGTACTTC
>-|TRBV7-2|TRBJ1-2|14|TRBD1
CASSWPGTAYGYTF
TGTGCCAGCAGCTGGCCCGGGACAGCCTATGGCTACACCTTC
>-|TRBV2|TRBJ2-3|15|-
CASRGGMGVTDTQYF
TGTGCCAGCAGAGGGGGTATGGGGGTCACAGATACGCAGTATTTT
>-|TRBV28|TRBJ1-1|15|-
CASSLNTGSVAEAFF
TGTGCCAGCAGTTTAAATACAGGGTCGGTGGCTGAAGCTTTCTTT
>once|TRBV27|TRBJ2-3|16|TRBD2
CASRPLAGVLRDTQYF
TGTGCCAGCAGGCCACTAGCGGGAGTTTTAAGAGATACGCAGTATTTT
>-|TRBV6-5|TRBJ2-4|15|TRBD1
CASRGRGLAKNIQYF
TGTGCCAGCCGGGGCAGGGGGTTAGCCAAAAACATTCAGTACTTC
>once|TRBV5-8|TRBJ1-2|12|-
CASSLDAGGYTF
TGTGCCAGCAGCTTGGACGCCGGGGGCTACACCTTC
>-|TRBV11-3|TRBJ2-7|14|-
CASSLTGVTYEQYF
TGTGCCAGCAGCTTGACGGGGGTTACCTACGAGCAGTACTTC
>-|TRBV5-5|TRBJ1-5|15|-
CASSFQSGVNQPQHF
TGTGCCAGCAGCTTTCAGTCAGGGGTTAATCAGCCCCAGCATTTT
>-|TRBV5-1|TRBJ2-1|14|-
CASSLLGVYNEQFF
TGCGCCAGCAGCTTACTTGGAGTTTACAATGAGCAGTTCTTC
>once|TRBV6-5|TRBJ2-7|15|TRBD2
CASKVEREHSYEQYF
TGTGCCAGCAAGGTCGAGCGGGAGCACTCCTACGAGCAGTACTTC
>-|TRBV20-1|TRBJ2-2|11|-
CSASRAGELFF
TGCAGTGCTAGTAGAGCCGGGGAGCTGTTTTTT
>-|TRBV19|TRBJ1-1|14|TRBD1
CASRDRGASTEAFF
TGTGCCAGTAGGGACAGGGGCGCGAGCACTGAAGCTTTCTTT